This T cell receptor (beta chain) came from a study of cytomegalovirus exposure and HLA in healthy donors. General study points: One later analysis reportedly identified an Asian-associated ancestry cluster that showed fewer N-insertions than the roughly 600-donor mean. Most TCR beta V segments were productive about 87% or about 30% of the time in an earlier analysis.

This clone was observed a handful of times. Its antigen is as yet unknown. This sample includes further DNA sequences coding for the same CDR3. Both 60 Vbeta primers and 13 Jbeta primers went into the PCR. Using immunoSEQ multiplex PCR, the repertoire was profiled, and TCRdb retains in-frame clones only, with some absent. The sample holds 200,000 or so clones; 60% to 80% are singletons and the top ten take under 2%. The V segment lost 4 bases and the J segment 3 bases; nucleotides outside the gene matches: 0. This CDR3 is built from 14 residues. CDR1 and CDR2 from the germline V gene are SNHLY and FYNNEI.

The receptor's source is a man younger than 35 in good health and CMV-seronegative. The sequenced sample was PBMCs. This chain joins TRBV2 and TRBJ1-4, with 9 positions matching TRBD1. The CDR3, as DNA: TGTGCCAGCAGTGGACAGGGGGCTAATGAAAAACTGTTTTTT. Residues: CASSGQGANEKLFF.